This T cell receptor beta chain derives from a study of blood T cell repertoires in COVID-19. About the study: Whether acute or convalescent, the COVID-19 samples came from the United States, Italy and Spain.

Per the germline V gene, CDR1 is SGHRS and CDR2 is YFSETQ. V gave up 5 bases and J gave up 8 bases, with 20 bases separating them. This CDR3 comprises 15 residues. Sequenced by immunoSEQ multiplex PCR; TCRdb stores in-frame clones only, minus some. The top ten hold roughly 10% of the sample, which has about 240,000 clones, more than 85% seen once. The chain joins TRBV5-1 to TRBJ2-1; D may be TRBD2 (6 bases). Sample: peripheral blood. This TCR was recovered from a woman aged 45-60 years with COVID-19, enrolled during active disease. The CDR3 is CASSSGGTATDEQFF. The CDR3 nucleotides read TGCGCCAGCAGTTCCGGGGGTACCGCGACCGATGAGCAGTTCTTC.